A single sample gave rise to the 30 T cell receptor beta chains below, sequenced in a study of technical replicates of blood from several donors. Libraries were prepared by immunoSEQ multiplex PCR; TCRdb keeps only in-frame clonotypes and omits some of them. The sample records around 60,000 clones, more than 85% being singletons. The sample comprised PBMCs. All receptors derive from a human donor in good health. Some clones in this sample may be carry-over from other donors' samples.

This rearrangement joins TRBV2 to TRBJ1-6; 11 nucleotides agree with TRBD1. There are 14 residues in the CDR3. Trimming at V came to 6 bases and at J to 9 bases, leaving 4 bases not matched to a gene. Germline values: CDR1 SNHLY, CDR2 FYNNEI. CDR3 in amino acids: CASRAGTGGSPLHF. Here the CDR3 DNA reads TGTGCCAGCAGGGCCGGGACAGGGGGTTCACCCCTCCACTTT.

The V call is TRBV6-5, the J call TRBJ1-2; 7 nucleotides align to TRBD1. CDR1 and CDR2 (germline): MNHEY, SVGAGI. The junction had 5 bases not matched to a gene; V was cut back by 5 bases and J by 8 bases. This CDR3 is 12 amino acids long. This chain's CDR3 is CASSTGARGYTF. CDR3 nucleotides: TGTGCCAGCAGTACAGGGGCGAGGGGCTACACCTTC.

This clone was picked up one time. The CDR3 spells CASRDRQGRTEAFF. The CDR3 nucleotides read TGTGCCAGCAGGGACCGACAGGGGAGGACTGAAGCTTTCTTT. The chain employs TRBV6-5 and TRBJ1-1; 8 nucleotides align to TRBD1. The CDR3 is 14 residues long. CDR1 MNHEY and CDR2 SVGAGI come from the germline V gene. V shed 6 bases and J 5 bases; nucleotides not matched to a gene: 8.

The gene calls are TRBV5-6 and TRBJ2-1; D remains unclear. The CDR3 runs 16 residues. Germline V gene data show CDR1 as SGHDT and CDR2 as YYEEEE. Trimming removed 0 bases from V and 5 bases from J, with 15 bases in between. The CDR3 reads CASSLVGELENNEQFF. The CDR3 bases are TGTGCCAGCAGCTTGGTGGGCGAATTAGAAAACAATGAGCAGTTCTTC.

The chain is built from TRBV4-1 and TRBJ2-3; no clear D gene. The germline V and J ends were trimmed by 0 bases and 6 bases, with 10 bases remaining between them. The CDR3 is 14 residues long. Germline-derived CDR1 and CDR2 are MGHRA and YSYEKL. The CDR3 loop reads CASSQDEVSDTQYF. The CDR3 bases are TGCGCCAGCAGCCAAGACGAGGTGTCGGATACGCAGTATTTT.

The chain recombines TRBV18 with TRBJ1-2; 9 bases line up with TRBD1. Germline trimming cut 0 bases from V and 0 bases from J; bases unmatched to any gene: 2. Germline V CDR1 and CDR2: KGHSH, LQKENI. The CDR3 has 16 residues. The CDR3 DNA follows: TGTGCCAGCTCACCACCGGGGACAGGGCCTAACTATGGCTACACCTTC. It encodes CASSPPGTGPNYGYTF.

This rearrangement joins TRBV5-1 to TRBJ1-1; D is perhaps TRBD1 (5 bases). CDR1 is SGHRS and CDR2 is YFSETQ in the germline V gene. This CDR3 is built from 15 residues. Deletions cut 1 base from V and 0 bases from J, with 10 bases between. CDR3 in DNA: TGCGCCAGCAGCTTGAATTCAGGGCTGAACACTGAAGCTTTCTTT. Its protein product is CASSLNSGLNTEAFF.

The CDR3 DNA is TGTGCCAGCAGCTTAGCAGGGACAGGGGTTGATGGCTACACCTTC. Amino acids: CASSLAGTGVDGYTF. This rearrangement joins TRBV7-6 to TRBJ1-2, with 10 bases lining up with TRBD1. Per the germline V gene, CDR1 is SGHVS and CDR2 is FNYEAQ. V shed 0 bases, J shed 6 bases, and the junction held 4 bases outside the gene matches. The CDR3 loop spans 15 amino acids. The variable domain in full, with the rest retrieved from reference TRBV7-6 and TRBJ1-2, is GAGVSQSPRYKVTKRGQDVALRCDPISGHVSLYWYRQALGQGPEFLTYFNYEAQQDKSGLPNDRFSAERPEGSISTLTIQRTEQRDSAMYRCASSLAGTGVDGYTFGSGTRLTVV.

This clone has just one count. The V gene is TRBV30, the J gene TRBJ1-6, with D possibly matching TRBD1 (5 bases). V was pared by 5 bases and J by 2 bases, with 10 bases between. This CDR3 has 14 amino acids. Germline CDR1 is GTSNPN and CDR2 is SVGIG (reference sequence). The CDR3 here is CAWSRGAYNSPLHF. CDR3 nucleotide sequence: TGTGCCTGGTCCCGGGGGGCCTATAATTCACCCCTCCACTTT. Complete variable domain (other parts from reference TRBV30 and TRBJ1-6): SQTIHQWPATLVQPVGSPLSLECTVEGTSNPNLYWYRQAAGRGLQLLFYSVGIGQISSEVPQNLSASRPQDRQFILSSKKLLLSDSGFYLCAWSRGAYNSPLHFGNGTRLTVT.

The chain links TRBV7-6 to TRBJ1-6, with D uncertain. The CDR3 runs 15 residues. Trimming removed 5 bases from V and 7 bases from J, with 15 bases in between. Germline CDR1 and CDR2: SGHVS and FNYEAQ. The CDR3, as DNA: TGTGCCAGCAGCCGGGGTGTAGGAGTGAATTCACCCCTCCACTTT. It specifies CASSRGVGVNSPLHF.

This clone was seen once. This chain links TRBV10-3 with TRBJ2-2, with D possibly being TRBD1 (6 bases). Germline-derived CDR1 and CDR2 are ENHRY and SYGVKD. The CDR3 spans 15 residues. Trimming stripped 5 bases from V and 4 bases from J, with 14 bases between. The CDR3 is CAISTSGAGTGELFF. CDR3 in DNA: TGTGCCATCAGTACCTCAGGGGCGGGCACCGGGGAGCTGTTTTTT.

This rearrangement joins TRBV18 to TRBJ2-5; unclear D gene. Trimming stripped 3 bases from V and 1 base from J, with 6 bases between. CDR3 length: 13 amino acids. Germline V gene lookup returns CDR1 KGHSH and CDR2 LQKENI. Here the CDR3 DNA reads TGTGCCAGCTCACCCGGTTTCCAAGAGACCCAGTACTTC. Residues: CASSPGFQETQYF.

V and J are TRBV9 and TRBJ2-5; D gene uncertain. There are 14 residues in the CDR3. Germline lookup yields CDR1 SGDLS and CDR2 YYNGEE. V was clipped by 0 bases and J by 7 bases, with 13 bases between them. The CDR3 region is CASSVDPASGTQYF. The CDR3 DNA reads as TGTGCCAGCAGCGTAGATCCAGCCTCGGGGACCCAGTACTTC.

The chain couples TRBV7-2 to TRBJ2-7, with 7 bases identical to TRBD2. V trimming: 4 bases; J trimming: 3 bases; junction bases outside the gene matches: 6. This CDR3 is built from 14 residues. Per germline, CDR1 SGHTA and CDR2 FQGNSA. CDR3 bases: TGTGCCAGCAGCTCTAATGTAGCGGGCTACGAGCAGTACTTC. The encoded protein is CASSSNVAGYEQYF.

This rearrangement joins TRBV6-8 to TRBJ2-3, with 11 bases fitting TRBD2. V shed 7 bases, J shed 7 bases, and the junction held 13 bases outside the gene matches. The CDR3 is 16 residues long. Germline-derived CDR1 and CDR2 are MNHGY and SAAAGT. The CDR3 bases are TGTGCCAGCACCATCGTAGGGACTAGCGGAAATTATACGCAGTATTTT. It specifies CASTIVGTSGNYTQYF.

The chain joins TRBV5-4 to TRBJ2-1, with a tentative D call TRBD1 (5 bases). The germline V and J ends were trimmed by 2 bases and 2 bases, with 11 bases remaining between them. There are 15 residues in the CDR3. Germline V CDR1 and CDR2: SGHNT, YYREEE (reference sequence). CDR3 loop: CASSLNRGTYNEQFF. CDR3 coding DNA: TGTGCCAGCAGCTTAAATAGGGGAACCTACAATGAGCAGTTCTTC.

The chain uses TRBV19 and TRBJ1-2; D uncertain. The CDR3 contains 15 residues. Between the trimmed V and J ends, which lost 3 bases and 2 bases, there was a span of 13 bases. Germline V gene data show CDR1 as LNHDA and CDR2 as SQIVND (reference sequence). This CDR3 is CASSIVAGRNYGYTF. The CDR3 DNA reads TGTGCCAGTAGTATCGTGGCAGGTCGCAACTATGGCTACACCTTC. Together with reference TRBV19 and TRBJ1-2, the CDR3 gives the full variable domain: DGGITQSPKYLFRKEGQNVTLSCEQNLNHDAMYWYRQDPGQGLRLIYYSQIVNDFQKGDIAEGYSVSREKKESFPLTVTSAQKNPTAFYLCASSIVAGRNYGYTFGSGTRLTVV.

This chain joins TRBV7-2 and TRBJ2-3, with D unresolved. The CDR3 contains 14 residues. V lost 5 bases to trimming and J lost 10 bases, with 19 bases between them. The germline CDR1 and CDR2 sequences are SGHTA and FQGNSA. The CDR3 DNA is TGTGCCAGCAGCGCACCTCCTAGTAATCATGCGCAGTATTTT. The encoded protein is CASSAPPSNHAQYF.

This clone was observed a single time. The CDR3 nucleotides are TGTGCCAGCAGTTCCGGGACTCCGAGGAATCAGCCCCAGCATTTT. This gives the protein CASSSGTPRNQPQHF. The chain couples TRBV6-6 to TRBJ1-5; possible D gene TRBD1, 5 bases. The CDR3 spans 15 residues. Germline V lookup: CDR1 MNHNY, CDR2 SVGAGI (reference sequence). Trimming shortened V by 4 bases and J by 4 bases, and 14 bases separated the two germline ends.

V gene TRBV6-5 combines with J gene TRBJ1-1; a possible D gene is TRBD1 (5 bases). The CDR3 contains 14 residues. Germline CDR1 MNHEY, CDR2 SVGAGI. The ends were cut back, 0 bases at V and 4 bases at J, with 9 bases in the middle. Here the CDR3 DNA reads TGTGCCAGCAGTTACTCGGGGGGGTTCACTGAAGCTTTCTTT. Translated, it gives CASSYSGGFTEAFF.

The chain recombines TRBV2 with TRBJ2-4, with D possibly being TRBD1 (5 bases). The CDR3 is made up of 15 amino acids. V dropped 8 bases and J dropped 6 bases, with 20 bases sitting between them. Germline V gene lookup returns CDR1 SNHLY and CDR2 FYNNEI. The CDR3 nucleotides read TGTGCCAGCGGAGCGAGTGGGCAGGGCGGAAACATTCAGTACTTC. Translating gives CASGASGQGGNIQYF. The variable domain in full, with the rest retrieved from reference TRBV2 and TRBJ2-4, is EPEVTQTPSHQVTQMGQEVILRCVPISNHLYFYWYRQILGQKVEFLVSFYNNEISEKSEIFDDQFSVERPDGSNFTLKIRSTKLEDSAMYFCASGASGQGGNIQYFGAGTRLSVL.

The V gene is TRBV4-2, the J gene TRBJ2-1; 7 bases are shared with TRBD2. The CDR3 has 15 amino acids. The V gene end was trimmed by 5 bases and the J gene end by 5 bases; junction bases not matched to a gene: 9. Germline CDR1 and CDR2: LGHNA and YNFKEQ. CDR3 protein: CASSITSESDNEQFF. The CDR3 coding sequence is TGTGCCAGCAGCATAACTAGCGAGTCCGACAATGAGCAGTTCTTC.

The CDR3 region has the DNA TGTGCCAGCAGCCTCACAACCTACAATGAGCAGTTCTTC. Residues: CASSLTTYNEQFF. The genes are TRBV11-3 and TRBJ2-1; D call uncertain. Germline loops: CDR1 SGHNT, CDR2 YENEEA. Trimming removed 5 bases at V and 2 bases at J, with 7 bases between. This CDR3 comprises 13 residues.

The gene calls are TRBV5-1 and TRBJ2-7, with a possible D match to TRBD1 (6 bases). The germline gives CDR1 SGHRS, CDR2 YFSETQ. The V and J ends lost 0 bases and 2 bases respectively, with 9 bases between them. The CDR3 contains 14 residues. CDR3 sequence: CASSLDDRTYEQYF. In DNA form, the CDR3 reads TGCGCCAGCAGCTTGGACGACAGGACCTACGAGCAGTACTTC.

This chain uses TRBV7-7 with TRBJ2-5; D uncertain. From germline, CDR1 is SSHAT and CDR2 FNYEAQ (reference sequence). The CDR3 is 13 residues long. Trimming stripped 1 base from V and 5 bases from J, with 8 bases between. The CDR3 loop is CASSLGPRETQYF. DNA for the CDR3: TGTGCCAGCAGCTTAGGCCCTCGGGAGACCCAGTACTTC.

The genes are TRBV5-5 and TRBJ2-2; TRBD1 is a possible D gene (6 bases). V was cut by 4 bases and J by 0 bases, with 16 bases left in between. The CDR3 runs 17 residues. Germline CDR1 and CDR2: SGHKS and YYEKEE (reference sequence). Here the CDR3 reads CASSARDRTSNTGELFF. The CDR3 DNA reads TGTGCCAGCAGCGCGCGAGACAGGACATCGAACACCGGGGAGCTGTTTTTT.

This chain links TRBV15 with TRBJ2-5; weak D call: TRBD1 (6 bases). Germline loops: CDR1 LNHNV, CDR2 YYDKDF (reference sequence). The V and J ends lost 3 bases and 0 bases respectively, with 8 bases between them. This CDR3 comprises 14 residues. The CDR3 nucleotides are TGTGCCACCAGCAGCGGGACAAACCAAGAGACCCAGTACTTC. It translates to CATSSGTNQETQYF.

The chain recombines TRBV6-1 with TRBJ2-6; D may be TRBD1 (5 bases). CDR1 and CDR2 from the germline V gene are MNHNS and SASEGT. The CDR3 runs 15 residues. V was pared by 2 bases and J by 3 bases, with 8 bases between. The CDR3 DNA reads as TGTGCCAGCAGTGAAAGGGGAAATGGGGCCAACGTCCTGACTTTC. Translated, it gives CASSERGNGANVLTF.

The chain recombines TRBV5-6 with TRBJ2-7, with a weak D call TRBD1 (5 bases). CDR1 SGHDT and CDR2 YYEEEE come from the germline V gene. V was cut by 4 bases and J by 2 bases, with 13 bases left in between. CDR3 length equals 14 residues. The CDR3 bases are TGTGCCAGCAGCCTGCCAGGGTCTCCCTACGAGCAGTACTTC. This gives the protein CASSLPGSPYEQYF.

This rearrangement joins TRBV5-4 to TRBJ2-7; TRBD1 matches at 8 bases. Trimming cost V 1 base and J 4 bases; bases outside gene matches: 10. CDR1 SGHNT and CDR2 YYREEE come from the germline V gene (reference sequence). This CDR3 is 16 amino acids long. CDR3 region: CASSLWVPDRAYEQYF. DNA of the CDR3: TGTGCCAGCAGCTTGTGGGTTCCGGACAGGGCTTACGAGCAGTACTTC.